A selection of T cell receptor beta chains follows, all from one sample in a study of T cell responses to AZD1222 COVID-19 vaccine. TCRdb's table, derived via immunoSEQ multiplex PCR, lists solely in-frame clones and lacks some. Counted here are about 170,000 clones, 80% to 90% occurring once; the ten biggest clones make up about 6.9%. The starting material was peripheral blood, obtained on day 0 of AZD1222 vaccination. The source is an adult in good health. The CDR3 runs from the conserved cysteine through the conserved F or W. Each record gives: J gene, D gene, clone size, V gene, CDR3 DNA, CDR3 protein. D genes are given only for firm matches. The size entry is marked missing in some rows and otherwise reads once, few, many or a size class.

J: TRBJ2-2; D: .; size: .; V: TRBV7-8; DNA: TGTGCCAGCAGTTCAGGGCGTATAACGAACACCGGGGAGCTGTTTTTT; CDR3: CASSSGRITNTGELFF
J: TRBJ1-4; D: .; size: once; V: TRBV5-6; DNA: TGTGCCAGCAGCCAGGTCGGACAATATTACGAAAAACTGTTTTTT; CDR3: CASSQVGQYYEKLFF
J: TRBJ1-4; D: .; size: .; V: TRBV29-1; DNA: TGCAGCGTTCGACCGGGTGCTGGGAATGAAAAACTGTTTTTT; CDR3: CSVRPGAGNEKLFF
J: TRBJ2-7; D: TRBD1; size: .; V: TRBV28; DNA: TGTGCCAGCAGCAGGACAGGTAACCCCCCCTACGAGCAGTACTTC; CDR3: CASSRTGNPPYEQYF
J: TRBJ1-2; D: TRBD1; size: .; V: TRBV10-3; DNA: TGTGCCTTGAGGACAGGAGGGGCACGAGGCTACACCTTC; CDR3: CALRTGGARGYTF
J: TRBJ1-1; D: .; size: .; V: TRBV11-2; DNA: TGTGCCAGCAGTCGACAGCGGATGAACACTGAAGCTTTCTTT; CDR3: CASSRQRMNTEAFF
J: TRBJ1-6; D: TRBD1; size: once; V: TRBV9; DNA: TGTGCCAGCAGCGTCCGGGACAGAGGTAATTCACCCCTCCACTTT; CDR3: CASSVRDRGNSPLHF
J: TRBJ1-6; D: .; size: .; V: TRBV12-5; DNA: TGTGCTAGTTCGGCTCAATCCGGGAGTCCCCTCCACTTT; CDR3: CASSAQSGSPLHF
J: TRBJ1-1; D: .; size: .; V: TRBV11-2; DNA: TGTGCCAGCAGCTTAGAAAGGGGACAAGGAGCTTTCTTT; CDR3: CASSLERGQGAFF
J: TRBJ2-1; D: TRBD1; size: .; V: TRBV7-2; DNA: TGTGCCAGCAGCCCCAGGACAGGGATTTACAATGAGCAGTTCTTC; CDR3: CASSPRTGIYNEQFF
J: TRBJ1-2; D: .; size: few; V: TRBV20-1; DNA: TGCAGTGCTAGTGCCGACGGACGGAACTATGGCTACACCTTC; CDR3: CSASADGRNYGYTF
J: TRBJ1-1; D: .; size: .; V: TRBV4-1; DNA: TGCGCCAGCAGCCAAGCCTCGGGCCTCACTGAAGCTTTCTTT; CDR3: CASSQASGLTEAFF
J: TRBJ2-5; D: TRBD2; size: .; V: TRBV24-1; DNA: TGTGCCACCAGTGACCCCTGGGAGGGTGGGGAGACCCAGTACTTC; CDR3: CATSDPWEGGETQYF
J: TRBJ1-1; D: .; size: .; V: TRBV3-1/TRBV3-2; DNA: TGTGCCAGCAGCCCAGGTGGCCGGGCTTTCTTT; CDR3: CASSPGGRAFF
J: TRBJ2-7; D: .; size: .; V: TRBV5-5; DNA: TGTGCCAGCAGCTTCCGACCAAACTACGAGCAGTACTTC; CDR3: CASSFRPNYEQYF
J: TRBJ2-1; D: TRBD1; size: .; V: TRBV3-1/TRBV3-2; DNA: TGTGCCAGCGATGGGGACAGGGTCTGCGATGAGCAGTTCTTC; CDR3: CASDGDRVCDEQFF
J: TRBJ1-6; D: .; size: .; V: TRBV5-5; DNA: TGTGCCAGCAGTTTGACAGGACCAAGGTCACCCCTCCACTTT; CDR3: CASSLTGPRSPLHF
J: TRBJ2-3; D: TRBD2; size: .; V: TRBV6-1; DNA: TGTGCCAGCAGTGAAGCGCAAGGGCGGGGGGTAGCAGATACGCAGTATTTT; CDR3: CASSEAQGRGVADTQYF
J: TRBJ1-2; D: .; size: .; V: TRBV12-3/TRBV12-4; DNA: TGTGCCAGCAGTTTAGGTGGTAGGGGCTACACCTTC; CDR3: CASSLGGRGYTF
J: TRBJ2-1; D: TRBD1; size: .; V: TRBV5-1; DNA: TGCGCCAGCAGCTTGCGTGGACAGGGGGAGGATGAGCAGTTCTTC; CDR3: CASSLRGQGEDEQFF
J: TRBJ1-3; D: .; size: .; V: TRBV5-1; DNA: TGCGCCAGCAGACCAGGGCTAGAGGGAAGCCCCATATATTTT; CDR3: CASRPGLEGSPIYF
J: TRBJ2-2; D: TRBD1; size: once; V: TRBV7-9; DNA: TGTGCCAGCGAGGGACAGGCTATCACCGGGGAGCTGTTTTTT; CDR3: CASEGQAITGELFF
J: TRBJ2-7; D: .; size: .; V: TRBV4-3; DNA: TGCGCCAGCAGCCCCGAGGCTTCCTACGAGCAGTACTTC; CDR3: CASSPEASYEQYF
J: TRBJ1-5; D: .; size: .; V: TRBV24-1; DNA: TGTGCCATCATGGAGAAAAGGGACATATCAAATCAGCCCCAGCATTTT; CDR3: CAIMEKRDISNQPQHF
J: TRBJ1-3; D: .; size: once; V: TRBV18; DNA: TGTGCCAGCTCCCAACAGCTCTCTGGAAACACCATATATTTT; CDR3: CASSQQLSGNTIYF
J: TRBJ2-1; D: TRBD2; size: .; V: TRBV28; DNA: TGTGCCAGCAGTTCCTGGCTAGCGGGGGGAAACAATGAGCAGTTCTTC; CDR3: CASSSWLAGGNNEQFF
J: TRBJ2-5; D: .; size: .; V: TRBV7-9; DNA: TGTGCCAGCAGCTTATTGTCGAGGGCCCAGTACTTC; CDR3: CASSLLSRAQYF
J: TRBJ1-4; D: .; size: .; V: TRBV5-4; DNA: TGTGCCAGCGGGGACCGAGATGAAAAACTGTTTTTT; CDR3: CASGDRDEKLFF
J: TRBJ1-1; D: .; size: .; V: TRBV2; DNA: TGTGCCAGCAGTGTAGGGGGGAACACTGAAGCTTTCTTT; CDR3: CASSVGGNTEAFF
J: TRBJ2-7; D: .; size: .; V: TRBV27; DNA: TGTGCCAGCAGTTTATCGCCTGGGACTGGATCCTACGAGCAGTACTTC; CDR3: CASSLSPGTGSYEQYF
J: TRBJ1-4; D: .; size: .; V: TRBV5-6; DNA: TGTGCCAGCAGCTGGGGGGTTGCAACTAATGAAAAACTGTTTTTT; CDR3: CASSWGVATNEKLFF
J: TRBJ1-5; D: TRBD1; size: .; V: TRBV28; DNA: TGTGCCAGCAGCTTGACAGGGAGCAATCAGCCCCAGCATTTT; CDR3: CASSLTGSNQPQHF
J: TRBJ2-1; D: .; size: .; V: TRBV19; DNA: TGTGCCAGTATGGAGGGGGCTTCCTACAATGAGCAGTTCTTC; CDR3: CASMEGASYNEQFF
J: TRBJ2-2; D: .; size: .; V: TRBV21-1; DNA: TGTGCCAGCAGCAAAATCCCCGGGGAGCTGTTTTTT; CDR3: CASSKIPGELFF
J: TRBJ2-7; D: TRBD1; size: .; V: TRBV3-1/TRBV3-2; DNA: TGTGCCAGCAGCCAAGGATCCGGGACAGAGAGCTCCTACGAGCAGTACTTC; CDR3: CASSQGSGTESSYEQYF
J: TRBJ1-5; D: TRBD1; size: .; V: TRBV19; DNA: TGTGCCAGCGTCCGGGACAGGGGAAATCAGCCCCAGCATTTT; CDR3: CASVRDRGNQPQHF
J: TRBJ1-2; D: TRBD1; size: .; V: TRBV10-3; DNA: TGTGCCATCAGCCCGGGACAGGGATTTATGGCTGGCTACACCTTC; CDR3: CAISPGQGFMAGYTF
J: TRBJ2-7; D: .; size: .; V: TRBV30; DNA: TGTGCCTGGGCAAGACAGTTGAGCTCCTACGAGCAGTACTTC; CDR3: CAWARQLSSYEQYF
J: TRBJ1-6; D: .; size: once; V: TRBV6-1; DNA: TGTGCCAGCAGTGAAGCGCTTCTTGCGTACTCAGCTTCACCCCTCCACTTT; CDR3: CASSEALLAYSASPLHF